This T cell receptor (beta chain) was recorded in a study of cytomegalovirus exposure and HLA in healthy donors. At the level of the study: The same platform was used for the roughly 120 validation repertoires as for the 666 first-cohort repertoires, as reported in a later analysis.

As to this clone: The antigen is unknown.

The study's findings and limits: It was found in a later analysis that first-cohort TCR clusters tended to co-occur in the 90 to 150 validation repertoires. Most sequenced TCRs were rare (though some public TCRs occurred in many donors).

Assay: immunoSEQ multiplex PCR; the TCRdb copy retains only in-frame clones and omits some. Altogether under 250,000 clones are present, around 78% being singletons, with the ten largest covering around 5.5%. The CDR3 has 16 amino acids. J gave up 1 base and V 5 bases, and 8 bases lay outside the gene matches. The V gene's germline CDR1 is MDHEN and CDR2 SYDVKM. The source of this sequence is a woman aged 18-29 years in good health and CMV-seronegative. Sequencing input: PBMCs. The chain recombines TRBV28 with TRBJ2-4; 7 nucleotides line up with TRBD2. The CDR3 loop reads CASSVRTSLAKNIQYF. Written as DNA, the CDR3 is TGTGCCAGCAGTGTCCGGACTAGTTTGGCCAAAAACATTCAGTACTTC.